This section outlines one T cell receptor beta chain sequence together with its context. Time point defined: pre-treatment sample, taken before nivolumab and TIL therapy. The immunoSEQ assay was v3. TCRdb's table, derived via immunoSEQ multiplex PCR, lists solely in-frame clones and lacks some. Here the sample spans about 60,000 clones, 69% being singletons. The source of the sample is a study of TIL therapy for anti-PD-1-resistant metastatic lung cancer. Study background: Progressing patients received lymphodepletion, expanded TIL infusion and IL-2. Half of patients were current or former smokers. Tumors carried a median 1.5 non-synonymous mutations per megabase. Tumors had a median PD-L1 proportion score of roughly 5.7%.

Germline lookup yields CDR1 SNHLY and CDR2 FYNNEI. This CDR3 has 14 amino acids. V dropped 6 bases and J dropped 6; count of bases not matched to a gene: 7. The rearrangement joins TRBV2 to TRBJ1-4; 7 bases match TRBD1. The sequence derives from a person between 25 and 79 years old with non-small cell lung cancer. Sequences were derived from blood, sampled at baseline. CDR3 bases: TGTGCCAGCAGGCAAGGGACAGAACATGAAAAACTGTTTTTT. It codes for CASRQGTEHEKLFF. Supplemented by reference TRBV2 and TRBJ1-4, the full variable domain reads EPEVTQTPSHQVTQMGQEVILRCVPISNHLYFYWYRQILGQKVEFLVSFYNNEISEKSEIFDDQFSVERPDGSNFTLKIRSTKLEDSAMYFCASRQGTEHEKLFFGSGTQLSVL.